These 24 T cell receptor beta chains share one sample of origin, sequenced in a study of cytomegalovirus exposure and HLA in healthy donors (dated by TCRdb to between 2016 and 2019). Library prep was done by the immunoSEQ multiplex PCR assay. For the multiplex PCR, a mixture combining 60 forward primers for TCR Vbeta segments and 13 reverse primers for TCR Jbeta segments was used. Imported from immuneACCESS, the table was reduced by TCRdb to in-frame sequences with V and J called. These copies leave out some clones; in studies compared against another copy, an unresolved V gene accounts for under half, and the cause of the remainder is not known. In this sample the table shows some 150,000 clones, approximately 82% of which occur a single time. Less than 2% of the sample goes to the ten largest clones. The source material was PBMCs. Every receptor here comes from a middle-aged man in good health and CMV-seronegative.

The gene calls are TRBV7-8 and TRBJ2-2; tentatively, D is TRBD1 (6 bases). V gave up 3 bases and J gave up 3 bases, with 14 bases separating them. This CDR3 is 16 amino acids long. The germline CDR1 and CDR2 sequences are SGHVS and FQNEAQ. CDR3 in amino acids: CASSLEEGGDTGELFF. The DNA of the CDR3 is TGTGCCAGCAGCTTGGAAGAAGGGGGAGACACCGGGGAGCTGTTTTTT.

This clone is a singleton in its sample. The chain couples TRBV7-9 to TRBJ2-7; TRBD1 is a possible D gene (5 bases). This CDR3 contains 14 residues. Germline values: CDR1 SEHNR, CDR2 FQNEAQ (reference sequence). V was shortened by 5 bases and J by 4 bases, with 15 bases between the two germline ends. Here the CDR3 DNA reads TGTGCCAGCAGCCCCTTGACAGCTTCTTACGAGCAGTACTTC. Encoded protein: CASSPLTASYEQYF. The full variable domain, its missing parts supplied by reference TRBV7-9 and TRBJ2-7, is DTGVSQNPRHKITKRGQNVTFRCDPISEHNRLYWYRQTLGQGPEFLTYFQNEAQLEKSRLLSDRFSAERPKGSFSTLEIQRTEQGDSAMYLCASSPLTASYEQYFGPGTRLTVT.

This rearrangement joins TRBV19 to TRBJ2-7; TRBD1 might be the D (5 bases). The CDR3 is 14 amino acids. V lost 3 bases and J 2 bases, leaving 11 bases between the germline ends. The germline CDR1 and CDR2 sequences are LNHDA and SQIVND (reference sequence). The CDR3 sequence: CASSMGTGPYEQYF. The CDR3 DNA is TGTGCCAGTAGTATGGGCACAGGTCCCTACGAGCAGTACTTC. The variable domain in full, with the rest retrieved from reference TRBV19 and TRBJ2-7, is DGGITQSPKYLFRKEGQNVTLSCEQNLNHDAMYWYRQDPGQGLRLIYYSQIVNDFQKGDIAEGYSVSREKKESFPLTVTSAQKNPTAFYLCASSMGTGPYEQYFGPGTRLTVT.

The chain is built from TRBV19 and TRBJ1-2, with D perhaps TRBD1 (6 bases). V lost 10 bases to trimming and J lost 2 bases, with 14 bases between them. This CDR3 region has 13 residues. Germline CDR1 is LNHDA and CDR2 is SQIVND (reference sequence). The CDR3 spells CAIRGGSNYGYTF. In DNA, the CDR3 is TGTGCCATAAGGGGGGGCAGCAACTATGGCTACACCTTC.

This chain connects TRBV14 to TRBJ2-1, with 7 bases matching TRBD1. This CDR3 has 17 amino acids. From germline, CDR1 is SGHDN and CDR2 FVKESK. V was pared by 4 bases and J by 2 bases, with 11 bases of the junction left unmatched. CDR3 residues: CASSRPSPDRAYNEQFF. In DNA form, the CDR3 reads TGTGCCAGCAGCCGACCTTCACCTGACAGGGCCTACAATGAGCAGTTCTTC.

The rearrangement links TRBV29-1 to TRBJ2-5; TRBD2 aligns across 7 bases. The CDR3 runs 15 residues. V trimming: 5 bases; J trimming: 0 bases; junction bases outside the gene matches: 9. In germline, CDR1 is SQVTM, CDR2 ANQGSEA. CDR3 nucleotide sequence: TGCAGCGTTACCCTAGGGGAGGGCAACCAAGAGACCCAGTACTTC. It translates to CSVTLGEGNQETQYF.

This clone appeared a few times. This sequence joins TRBV27 and TRBJ1-1, with no clear D. The germline V gene has CDR1 MNHEY and CDR2 SMNVEV (reference sequence). This CDR3 comprises 13 residues. Trimming removed 3 bases from V and 5 bases from J, with 10 bases in between. CDR3 region: CASSFTPMTEAFF. As DNA, the CDR3 is TGTGCCAGCAGTTTCACACCGATGACTGAAGCTTTCTTT.

This clone was detected once. The chain employs TRBV7-3 and TRBJ2-5; 8 nucleotides line up with TRBD2. This CDR3 has 16 amino acids. Looked up from germline, CDR1 is SGHTA and CDR2 is FQGTGA. The V gene end was trimmed by 1 base and the J gene end by 5 bases; junction bases not matched to a gene: 9. The CDR3 DNA follows: TGTGCCAGCAGCTTAAGCGGCGGGGGGCTGATTGAGACCCAGTACTTC. Translated: CASSLSGGGLIETQYF.

For this clone: Germline is not matched at one junction end, which may reflect a read error. This sequence joins TRBV7-7 and TRBJ2-3, with 9 bases identical to TRBD1. Looked up from germline, CDR1 is SSHAT and CDR2 is FNYEAQ (reference sequence). The CDR3 sequence is 15 residues long. CDR3 sequence (DNA): TGTGCTAGCAGCTCGGGACAGGGTAGCACAGATACGCAGTATTTT. This gives the protein CASSSGQGSTDTQYF.

The V gene is TRBV9, the J gene TRBJ1-1; 10 nucleotides agree with TRBD1. The CDR3 has 14 amino acids. V was pared by 2 bases and J by 5 bases, with 3 bases of the junction left unmatched. CDR1 and CDR2 (germline): SGDLS, YYNGEE. CDR3 sequence (DNA): TGTGCCAGCAGCGTGGGACAGGGGTTTACTGAAGCTTTCTTT. Translated: CASSVGQGFTEAFF.

CDR3 coding DNA: TGTGCCAGCAGCTTAAACTCTGGACTAGCGGTCCCCCGTCTTACGCAGTATTTT. Its translation: CASSLNSGLAVPRLTQYF. The chain employs TRBV11-2 and TRBJ2-3; the match to TRBD2 covers 10 bases. Germline-derived CDR1 and CDR2 are SGHAT and FQNNGV. This CDR3 has 18 amino acids. J gave up 8 bases and V 2 bases, and 16 bases lay outside the gene matches.

V usage is TRBV7-9 and J usage is TRBJ2-1, with D perhaps TRBD2 (6 bases). The V and J ends lost 2 bases and 8 bases respectively, with 13 bases between them. Germline values: CDR1 SEHNR, CDR2 FQNEAQ (reference sequence). The CDR3 has 14 residues. The CDR3 protein is CASSLSLAPDEQFF. DNA of the CDR3: TGTGCCAGCAGCTTAAGTCTAGCGCCGGATGAGCAGTTCTTC.

The chain uses TRBV4-3 and TRBJ2-1; tentatively, D is TRBD2 (5 bases). Between the trimmed V and J ends, which lost 1 base and 1 base, there was a span of 11 bases. CDR3 length equals 16 residues. The germline V gene has CDR1 LGHNA and CDR2 YSLEER. The CDR3 reads CASSQALGESYNEQFF. CDR3 sequence (DNA): TGCGCCAGCAGCCAAGCTCTCGGGGAATCCTACAATGAGCAGTTCTTC.

This chain uses TRBV19 with TRBJ1-1; D may be TRBD1 (6 bases). Germline CDR1 and CDR2: LNHDA and SQIVND (reference sequence). The CDR3 consists of 15 residues. The V end lost 6 bases, the J end lost 0 bases, and 14 bases lay between the germline ends. CDR3 sequence (DNA): TGTGCCAGTAGCATAAAGACAGGTTTGAACACTGAAGCTTTCTTT. Translated, it gives CASSIKTGLNTEAFF.

This sequence joins TRBV29-1 and TRBJ2-7; 8 bases agree with TRBD1. The CDR3 has 14 residues. From germline, CDR1 is SQVTM and CDR2 ANQGSEA. Trimming at V came to 7 bases and at J to 5 bases, leaving 13 bases not matched to a gene. The CDR3 reads CSGQIRGRQDEQYF. As DNA, the CDR3 is TGCAGCGGTCAGATCAGGGGGCGGCAGGACGAGCAGTACTTC.

This clone came up once. J is TRBJ2-7 and V is TRBV29-1; 9 bases match TRBD2. This CDR3 comprises 12 residues. V lost 7 bases and J lost 5; bases outside the gene matches: 6. Germline V CDR1 and CDR2: SQVTM, ANQGSEA. CDR3 coding DNA: TGCAGCGCCCTTACTAGCGGGCACGAGCAGTACTTC. The encoded protein is CSALTSGHEQYF.

The chain employs TRBV7-3 and TRBJ2-3; 10 nucleotides line up with TRBD2. This CDR3 comprises 15 residues. Per the germline V gene, CDR1 is SGHTA and CDR2 is FQGTGA. V dropped 5 bases and J dropped 0; count of bases not matched to a gene: 2. CDR3 in amino acids: CASSMTSGSTDTQYF. In DNA form, the CDR3 reads TGTGCCAGCAGCATGACTAGCGGGAGCACAGATACGCAGTATTTT.

About this clone itself: Other DNA sequences in this specimen translate into the identical CDR3. The CDR3 sequence: CASSVSGNYGYTF. The CDR3 DNA is TGTGCCAGCAGCGTATCAGGGAACTATGGCTACACCTTC. V and J are TRBV9 and TRBJ1-2; tentative D call: TRBD1 (5 bases). V lost 1 base, J lost 2 bases, and 6 bases lay in between. Germline-derived CDR1 and CDR2 are SGDLS and YYNGEE. The CDR3 has 13 amino acids. The whole variable domain, remainder taken from reference TRBV9 and TRBJ1-2, is DSGVTQTPKHLITATGQRVTLRCSPRSGDLSVYWYQQSLDQGLQFLIQYYNGEERAKGNILERFSAQQFPDLHSELNLSSLELGDSALYFCASSVSGNYGYTFGSGTRLTVV.

This clone was seen only once. CDR3 sequence reads: CASTRAGQAAVNTEAFF. The DNA of the CDR3 is TGCGCCAGCACCCGAGCGGGACAGGCCGCTGTGAACACTGAAGCTTTCTTT. The chain is built from TRBV5-1 and TRBJ1-1; TRBD1 matches at 8 bases. Per germline, CDR1 SGHRS and CDR2 YFSETQ. The CDR3 contains 17 residues. V dropped 6 bases and J dropped 0; count of bases not matched to a gene: 13.

The chain joins TRBV28 to TRBJ2-4; the match to TRBD1 covers 9 bases. CDR1 is MDHEN and CDR2 is SYDVKM in the germline V gene. This CDR3 has 15 amino acids. V gave up 5 bases and J gave up 8 bases; unmatched junction bases: 10. This CDR3 reads CASSPRTGAFYIQYF. The CDR3 DNA sequence: TGTGCCAGCAGTCCGAGGACAGGGGCGTTCTACATTCAGTACTTC.

Note on this clone: A junction boundary mismatches the germline segment, possibly from a read error. CDR3 region: CSVGGTVSSGNTVYF. CDR3 DNA: TGCAGCGTTGGTGGGACAGTCTCCTCTGGAAACACCGTATATTTT. This rearrangement joins TRBV29-1 to TRBJ1-3; 7 nucleotides match TRBD1. The germline CDR1 and CDR2 sequences are SQVTM and ANQGSEA. The CDR3 is 15 residues long.

The J gene is TRBJ1-2, the V gene TRBV7-9; D may be TRBD1 (5 bases). The CDR3 contains 15 residues. Trimming left V 3 bases short and J 4 bases short, with 15 bases between. The germline gives CDR1 SEHNR, CDR2 FQNEAQ (reference sequence). This CDR3 is CASSFGGDAFYGYTF. CDR3 DNA: TGTGCCAGCAGCTTCGGAGGGGATGCCTTCTATGGCTACACCTTC.

The genes are TRBV29-1 and TRBJ2-1; 12 nucleotides align to TRBD2. In germline, CDR1 is SQVTM, CDR2 ANQGSEA. CDR3 length: 16 amino acids. The V gene end was trimmed by 4 bases and the J gene end by 9 bases; junction bases not matched to a gene: 13. The CDR3 region has the DNA TGCAGCGTTGGGGGCACAGCTCTAGCGGGAGGGGTTGAGCAGTTCTTC. It codes for CSVGGTALAGGVEQFF.

This clone was detected a few times. Here the CDR3 DNA reads TGCGCCAGCGGTCGGAGACCAGGGGACACTGAAGCTTTCTTT. Its protein product is CASGRRPGDTEAFF. This chain links TRBV5-1 with TRBJ1-1; TRBD1 might be the D (6 bases). Germline V CDR1 and CDR2: SGHRS, YFSETQ. Trimming shortened V by 7 bases and J by 3 bases, and 16 bases separated the two germline ends. This CDR3 has 14 amino acids.